The 21 T cell receptor beta chains reported below all come from one sample, sequenced in a study of regulatory T cells in long-lasting Graves disease. Construction of the TCR beta libraries employed iRepertoire HTBI primers in conjunction with Arm-PCR of CDR3 regions. Each CDR3 protein gets one entry after TCRdb re-called the multiplex PCR reads with MiXCR. The table includes hundreds of thousands of distinct CDR3 sequences, roughly 16% detected once. The time point denotes: newly diagnosed GD, antithyroid drugs for less than 3 months. The TCR library was made from RNA extracted from PBMCs. The sample consisted of peripheral blood mononuclear cells (PBMCs), taken at new diagnosis, from a patient treated with antithyroid drugs. The source is a female donor with Graves disease.

DNA for the CDR3: TGCGCCAGCAGTGAGGATGTGTTTTTTGGGACCAGCACAGATACGCAGTATTTT. Its protein product is CASSEDVFFGTSTDTQYF. The chain combines TRBV10-1 with TRBJ2-3; possibly TRBD1 or TRBD2 for D (5 bases each). Trimming took 2 bases from V and 0 from J, leaving 18 bases between them. The CDR3 loop spans 18 amino acids. Germline CDR1 reads WNHNN; CDR2 reads SYGVQD (reference sequence).

Notes on this clonotype: A read error is possible here, since a much larger clone lies one base away. The rearrangement uses TRBV7-3 and TRBJ2-1; the D is unclear. This CDR3 has 15 residues. Germline CDR1 reads SGHTA; CDR2 reads FQGTGA. The chain's CDR3 is CAGSLRPIPYNEQFF. The CDR3, as DNA: TGTGCCGGCAGCCTGCGACCGATCCCCTACAATGAGCAGTTCTTC. Full variable domain (outside the CDR3, taken from reference TRBV7-3 and TRBJ2-1): GAGVSQTPSNKVTEKGKYVELRCDPISGHTALYWYRQSLGQGPEFLIYFQGTGAADDSGLPNDRFFAVRPEGSVSTLKIQRTERGDSAVYLCAGSLRPIPYNEQFFGPGTRLTVL.

This clonotype was seen repeatedly, ten times or more. Here the CDR3 reads CASSLTVLGGLNNEQFF. As DNA, the CDR3 is TGTGCCAGCAGTTTAACCGTACTCGGGGGCCTAAACAATGAGCAGTTCTTC. This chain links TRBV12-3 or TRBV12-4 with TRBJ2-1; the D call may be TRBD1 or TRBD2 (6 bases each). The CDR3 length is 17 residues. Trimming removed 2 bases from V and 5 bases from J, with 19 bases in between.

In its sample, this clonotype was seen many times. The V and J genes are TRBV7-9 and TRBJ2-5, with 12 positions matching TRBD2. CDR3 length equals 15 residues. The V segment lost 4 bases and the J segment 4 bases; nucleotides outside the gene matches: 4. Germline V gives CDR1 SEHNR, CDR2 FQNEAQ (reference sequence). CDR3 residues: CASSSKGLAGETQYF. DNA of the CDR3: TGTGCCAGCAGCTCAAAGGGACTAGCGGGAGAGACCCAGTACTTC. Full variable domain (missing parts from reference TRBV7-9 and TRBJ2-5): DTGVSQNPRHKITKRGQNVTFRCDPISEHNRLYWYRQTLGQGPEFLTYFQNEAQLEKSRLLSDRFSAERPKGSFSTLEIQRTEQGDSAMYLCASSSKGLAGETQYFGPGTRLLVL.

This clonotype was observed a few times. The rearrangement uses TRBV5-6 and TRBJ2-5, with D perhaps matching TRBD2 (6 bases). The germline V gene encodes CDR1 SGHDT and CDR2 YYEEEE. V was shortened by 5 bases and J by 4 bases, with 12 bases between the two germline ends. The CDR3 runs to 13 residues. The CDR3 here is CASRSGGVETQYF. The DNA for the CDR3 is TGTGCCAGCAGATCGGGCGGGGTAGAGACCCAGTACTTC.

This clonotype was counted at least ten times. The rearrangement joins TRBV7-2 to TRBJ2-1, with TRBD2 identical over 13 bases. This CDR3 has 15 amino acids. Germline V gene lookup returns CDR1 SGHTA and CDR2 FQGNSA. Trimming removed 3 bases from V and 5 bases from J; junction bases left unmatched: 1. The CDR3 protein is CASSLGLAGNNEQFF. The CDR3 DNA reads TGTGCCAGCAGCTTGGGACTAGCGGGGAACAATGAGCAGTTCTTC.

This clonotype was seen only a few times. A much larger clone differs from this one at a single base, so this may be a read error. The chain has TRBV20-1 and TRBJ2-1; D perhaps matches TRBD1 (5 bases). The germline gives CDR1 DFQATT, CDR2 SNEGSKA (reference sequence). This CDR3 comprises 14 residues. The CDR3 loop is CSARDRRAYSEQFF. CDR3 DNA: TGCAGTGCTAGAGATCGCAGGGCCTACAGTGAGCAGTTCTTC.

The V and J genes are TRBV11-3 and TRBJ2-1; weak D call: TRBD2 (6 bases). The CDR3 has 17 residues. The V gene's germline CDR1 is SGHNT and CDR2 YENEEA. V shed 3 bases and J shed 0 bases, with 15 bases lying between them. This chain's CDR3 is CASSFPIRDSSYNEQFF. The CDR3 DNA is TGTGCCAGCAGCTTCCCCATCAGGGACTCCTCCTACAATGAGCAGTTCTTC.

Details on this clonotype: A much larger clone sits a single nucleotide away, making a read error possible. This CDR3 is missing its conserved last phenylalanine or tryptophan, likely due to a read error. J is TRBJ2-5 and V is TRBV12-3 or TRBV12-4; 15 bases line up with TRBD2. V shed 7 bases, J shed 7 bases, and the junction held 10 bases outside the gene matches. This CDR3 has 16 amino acids. CDR3 bases: TGTGCCAGCACTTACGGGGGACTAGCGGGAGGTGTGACCCAGTACCTC. Protein product: CASTYGGLAGGVTQYL.

This clonotype showed up many times. V and J are TRBV6-5 and TRBJ2-1; D is unclear. CDR3 length: 13 amino acids. Germline CDR1 is MNHEY and CDR2 is SVGAGI. The ends were cut back, 0 bases at V and 9 bases at J, with 9 bases in the middle. CDR3 loop: CASSYSPWSEQFF. CDR3 bases: TGTGCCAGCAGTTACTCCCCGTGGAGTGAGCAGTTCTTC.

This clonotype has ten or more counts. This chain joins TRBV7-9 and TRBJ2-1; 7 bases agree with TRBD2. Germline values: CDR1 SEHNR, CDR2 FQNEAQ (reference sequence). The CDR3 covers 15 residues. Germline trimming cut 1 base from V and 7 bases from J; bases unmatched to any gene: 7. The CDR3, as DNA: TGTGCCAGCAGCTTAGGGTCTAGCGGCTTAAATGAGCAGTTCTTC. Amino acid sequence: CASSLGSSGLNEQFF.

The chain links TRBV9 to TRBJ2-7; 12 bases agree with TRBD2. The J call is uncertain, as TRBJ2-1 better fits the DNA end. The CDR3 is made up of 15 amino acids. Germline V gives CDR1 SGDLS, CDR2 YYNGEE. CDR3 coding DNA: TGTGCCAGCAGCGATCGGACTAGCGGGATGAATGAGCAGTTCTTC. Residues: CASSDRTSGMNEQFF.

This clonotype has ten or more counts. The chain carries TRBV6-1 and TRBJ1-5; no reliable D call. The V gene lost 2 bases and the J gene lost 7 bases, with 18 bases spanning the gap. The CDR3 contains 16 residues. Germline CDR1 MNHNS, CDR2 SASEGT. The CDR3 is CASSEWSGRGGQPQHF. CDR3 coding DNA: TGTGCCAGCAGTGAATGGAGCGGACGGGGTGGGCAGCCCCAGCATTTT.

This clonotype was seen at least ten times. The V call is TRBV29-1, the J call TRBJ1-1; the D gene is possibly TRBD1 (5 bases). V was shortened by 7 bases and J by 3 bases, with 12 bases between the two germline ends. The CDR3 sequence is 12 residues long. Germline-derived CDR1 and CDR2 are SQVTM and ANQGSEA. The chain's CDR3 is CSAGTGDTEAFF. The CDR3 coding sequence is TGCAGCGCCGGGACGGGGGACACTGAAGCTTTCTTT. The whole variable domain, filled in from reference TRBV29-1 and TRBJ1-1, reads SAVISQKPSRDICQRGTSLTIQCQVDSQVTMMFWYRQQPGQSLTLIATANQGSEATYESGFVIDKFPISRPNLTFSTLTVSNMSPEDSSIYLCSAGTGDTEAFFGQGTRLTVV.

This clonotype showed up many times. CDR3 in amino acids: CASSQDIRVRQPQHF. The CDR3 bases are TGCGCCAGCAGCCAAGATATAAGGGTAAGGCAGCCCCAGCATTTT. The chain combines TRBV4-1 with TRBJ1-5; D uncertain. This CDR3 comprises 15 residues. Per the germline V gene, CDR1 is MGHRA and CDR2 is YSYEKL. Trimming shortened V by 0 bases and J by 7 bases, and 13 bases separated the two germline ends.

This clonotype was recorded many times. The rearrangement links TRBV27 to TRBJ1-1; maybe TRBD1 (6 bases). Germline lookup yields CDR1 MNHEY and CDR2 SMNVEV (reference sequence). This CDR3 spans 14 amino acids. V was pared by 4 bases and J by 0 bases, with 9 bases between. The CDR3: CASSYDRLNTEAFF. For the CDR3, the DNA is TGTGCCAGCAGTTATGACAGGTTGAACACTGAAGCTTTCTTT.

This clonotype was seen many times. The chain combines TRBV15 with TRBJ2-5; either TRBD1 or TRBD2 may fit D (5 bases each). Germline values: CDR1 LNHNV, CDR2 YYDKDF (reference sequence). V lost 5 bases and J 2 bases, leaving 15 bases between the germline ends. The CDR3 is made up of 15 amino acids. The CDR3 is CATSPRQGPQETQYF. Written as DNA, the CDR3 is TGTGCCACCAGCCCTCGTCAGGGACCTCAAGAGACCCAGTACTTC.

In its sample, this clonotype was seen many times. This chain connects TRBV3-1 to TRBJ2-7; TRBD1 or TRBD2 may be the D gene (5 bases each). The V gene's germline CDR1 is LGHDT and CDR2 YNNKEL (reference sequence). This CDR3 has 13 residues. V lost 6 bases and J 2 bases, leaving 11 bases between the germline ends. CDR3 protein: CASSLGRAYEQYF. The DNA for the CDR3 is TGTGCCAGCAGTTTGGGACGAGCCTACGAGCAGTACTTC.

V usage is TRBV5-1 and J usage is TRBJ1-1; no firm D call. Germline V lookup: CDR1 SGHRS, CDR2 YFSETQ. The CDR3 runs to 16 residues. The V and J ends lost 8 bases and 3 bases respectively, with 23 bases between them. CDR3 protein: CASTESVTTMDTEAFF. In DNA, the CDR3 is TGCGCCAGTACGGAATCTGTCACAACCATGGACACTGAAGCTTTCTTT.

This clonotype was counted many times. This chain connects TRBV11-2 to TRBJ2-7; tentatively, D is TRBD1 or TRBD2 (5 bases each). This CDR3 has 14 residues. V shed 6 bases and J shed 1 base, with 13 bases lying between them. CDR1 and CDR2 (germline): SGHAT, FQNNGV. CDR3 in DNA: TGTGCCAGCAGTTTGAGAGGGGCATCCTACGAGCAGTACTTC. Protein product: CASSLRGASYEQYF.

Ten or more counts support this clonotype. This chain uses TRBV7-9 with TRBJ2-5; the D gene is possibly TRBD1 (6 bases). The length of the CDR3 is 13 residues. Germline lookup yields CDR1 SEHNR and CDR2 FQNEAQ (reference sequence). V was trimmed by 5 bases and J by 5 bases, leaving 12 bases between them. The CDR3 sequence: CASSHGQHETQYF. As DNA, the CDR3 is TGTGCCAGCAGCCATGGACAGCACGAGACCCAGTACTTC. Variable domain in full (rest from reference TRBV7-9 and TRBJ2-5): DTGVSQNPRHKITKRGQNVTFRCDPISEHNRLYWYRQTLGQGPEFLTYFQNEAQLEKSRLLSDRFSAERPKGSFSTLEIQRTEQGDSAMYLCASSHGQHETQYFGPGTRLLVL.